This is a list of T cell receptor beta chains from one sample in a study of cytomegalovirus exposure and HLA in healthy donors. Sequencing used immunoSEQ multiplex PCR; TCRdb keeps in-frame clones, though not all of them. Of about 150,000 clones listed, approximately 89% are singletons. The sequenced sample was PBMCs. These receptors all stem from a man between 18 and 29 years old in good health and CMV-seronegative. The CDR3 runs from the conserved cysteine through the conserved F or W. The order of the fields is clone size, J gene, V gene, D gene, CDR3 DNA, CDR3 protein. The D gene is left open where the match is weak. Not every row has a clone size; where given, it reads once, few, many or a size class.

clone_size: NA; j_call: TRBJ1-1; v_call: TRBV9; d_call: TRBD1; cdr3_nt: TGTGCCAGCAGCCCAGGGGGGCAGGACACTGAAGCTTTCTTT; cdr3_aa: CASSPGGQDTEAFF
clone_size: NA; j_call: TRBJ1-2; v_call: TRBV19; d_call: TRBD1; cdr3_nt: TGTGCCAGTACTGGGACAGGGGGCGCCGGGGGCTACACCTTC; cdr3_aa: CASTGTGGAGGYTF
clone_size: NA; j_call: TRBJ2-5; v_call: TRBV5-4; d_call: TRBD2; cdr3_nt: TGTGCCAGCAGCCTGGGACTAGCGGGGCGAGAGACCCAGTACTTC; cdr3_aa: CASSLGLAGRETQYF
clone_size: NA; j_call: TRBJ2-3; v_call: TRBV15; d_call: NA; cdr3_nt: TGTGCCACCAGCAGGCTTGGGCAGCGCACAGATACGCAGTATTTT; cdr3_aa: CATSRLGQRTDTQYF
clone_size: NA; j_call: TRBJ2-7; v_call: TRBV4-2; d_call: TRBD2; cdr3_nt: TGTGCCAGCAGCCGGACTAGCGGGGGTTACGAGCAGTACTTC; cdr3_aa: CASSRTSGGYEQYF
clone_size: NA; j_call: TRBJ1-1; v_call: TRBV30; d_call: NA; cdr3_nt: TGTGCCTGGTCCCCAGGACAATATGAAGCTTTCTTT; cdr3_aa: CAWSPGQYEAFF
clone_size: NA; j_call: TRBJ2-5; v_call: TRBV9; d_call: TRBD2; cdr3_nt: TGTGCCAGCAGCGTAGACGGGGGGGAAGAGACCCAGTACTTC; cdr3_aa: CASSVDGGEETQYF
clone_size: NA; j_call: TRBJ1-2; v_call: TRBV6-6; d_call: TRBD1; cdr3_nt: TGTGCCAGCAGCCTCCCTCGGACAGGGGGAGGTTATGGCTACACCTTC; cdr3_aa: CASSLPRTGGGYGYTF
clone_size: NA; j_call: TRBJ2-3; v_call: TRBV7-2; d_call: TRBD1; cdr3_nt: TGTGCCAGCAGCTGGGGACAGGGCAGCACAGATACGCAGTATTTT; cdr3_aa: CASSWGQGSTDTQYF
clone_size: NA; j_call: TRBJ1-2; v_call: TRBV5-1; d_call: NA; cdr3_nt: TGCGCCAGCAGCTTACGACAGGACTTCTATGGCTACACCTTC; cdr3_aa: CASSLRQDFYGYTF
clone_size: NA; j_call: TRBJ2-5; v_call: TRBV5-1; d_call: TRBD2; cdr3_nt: TGCGCCAGCAGCTTGGATCCAGCGGGGGGGCAGCGAGAGACCCAGTACTTC; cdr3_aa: CASSLDPAGGQRETQYF
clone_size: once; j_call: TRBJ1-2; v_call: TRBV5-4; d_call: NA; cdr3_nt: TGTGCCAGCAGCTTAGGACAGCTTGACTATGGCTACACCTTC; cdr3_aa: CASSLGQLDYGYTF
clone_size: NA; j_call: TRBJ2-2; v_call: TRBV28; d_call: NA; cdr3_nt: TGTGCCAGCAGCCCGTTGAGGGATCGAAAAACCGGGGAGCTGTTTTTT; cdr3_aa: CASSPLRDRKTGELFF
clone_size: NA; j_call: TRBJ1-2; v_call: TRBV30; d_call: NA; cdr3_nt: TGTGCCTGGACTCTGAACTATGGCTACACCTTC; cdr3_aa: CAWTLNYGYTF
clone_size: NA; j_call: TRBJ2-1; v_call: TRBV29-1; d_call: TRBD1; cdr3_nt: TGCAGCGTCTCCGGGACAGGGCACAATGAGCAGTTCTTC; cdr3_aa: CSVSGTGHNEQFF
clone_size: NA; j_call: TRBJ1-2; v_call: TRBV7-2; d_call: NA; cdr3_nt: TGTGCCAGCAGCGCGGGGGGGCAGCGCTCTAACTATGGCTACACCTTC; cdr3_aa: CASSAGGQRSNYGYTF
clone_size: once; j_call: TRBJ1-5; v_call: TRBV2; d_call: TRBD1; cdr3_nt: TGTGCCAGCAAGGGGACAGGTTCACAGCCCCAGCATTTT; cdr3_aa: CASKGTGSQPQHF
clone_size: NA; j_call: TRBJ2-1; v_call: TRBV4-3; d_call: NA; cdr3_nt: TGCGCCAGCAGCCAATTTACAGGGGGGGGAGAGCAGTTCTTC; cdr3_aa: CASSQFTGGGEQFF
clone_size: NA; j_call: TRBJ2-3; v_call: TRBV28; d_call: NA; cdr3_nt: TGTGCCAGCAGTTTAGCCCCTAGGACACCCCTATTGCAGTATTTT; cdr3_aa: CASSLAPRTPLLQYF
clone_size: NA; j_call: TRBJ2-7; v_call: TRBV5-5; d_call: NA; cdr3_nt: TGTGCCAGCGCCCCACTCTCCGGGAGCTATTACGAGCAGTACTTC; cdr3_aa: CASAPLSGSYYEQYF
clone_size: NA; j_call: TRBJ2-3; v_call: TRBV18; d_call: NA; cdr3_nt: TGTGCCAGCTCACTCCTCGGAGGGGTTAGCACAGATACGCAGTATTTT; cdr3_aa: CASSLLGGVSTDTQYF
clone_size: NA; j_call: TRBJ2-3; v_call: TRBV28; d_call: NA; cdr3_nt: TGTGCCAGCAGTTTAAGGGGCGGGGGCACAGATACGCAGTATTTT; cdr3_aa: CASSLRGGGTDTQYF
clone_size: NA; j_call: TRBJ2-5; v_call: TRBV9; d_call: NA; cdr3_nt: TGTGCCAGCGCAGGGGAGACCCAGTACTTC; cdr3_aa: CASAGETQYF
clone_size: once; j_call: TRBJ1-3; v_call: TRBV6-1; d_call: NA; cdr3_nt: TGTGCCAGCATTTACCGGGAGACCATATATTTT; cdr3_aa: CASIYRETIYF
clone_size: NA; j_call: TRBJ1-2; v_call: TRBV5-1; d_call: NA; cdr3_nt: TGCGCCAGCAGCTTTCGGGGGAACTATGGCTACACCTTC; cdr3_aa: CASSFRGNYGYTF
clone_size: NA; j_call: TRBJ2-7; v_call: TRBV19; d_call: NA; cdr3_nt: TGTGCCAGTAGCCGGGACACCTCCTACGAGCAGTACTTC; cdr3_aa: CASSRDTSYEQYF
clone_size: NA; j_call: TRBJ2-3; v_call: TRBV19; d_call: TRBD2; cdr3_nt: TGTGCCAGTAGTGCAGCGGGGGGCGGGGTTGTTCATACGCAGTATTTT; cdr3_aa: CASSAAGGGVVHTQYF
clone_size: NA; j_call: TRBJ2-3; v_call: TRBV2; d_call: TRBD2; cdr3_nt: TGTGCCAGCAGTGTGGCGGGAGGGATTCGAGATACGCAGTATTTT; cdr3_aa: CASSVAGGIRDTQYF